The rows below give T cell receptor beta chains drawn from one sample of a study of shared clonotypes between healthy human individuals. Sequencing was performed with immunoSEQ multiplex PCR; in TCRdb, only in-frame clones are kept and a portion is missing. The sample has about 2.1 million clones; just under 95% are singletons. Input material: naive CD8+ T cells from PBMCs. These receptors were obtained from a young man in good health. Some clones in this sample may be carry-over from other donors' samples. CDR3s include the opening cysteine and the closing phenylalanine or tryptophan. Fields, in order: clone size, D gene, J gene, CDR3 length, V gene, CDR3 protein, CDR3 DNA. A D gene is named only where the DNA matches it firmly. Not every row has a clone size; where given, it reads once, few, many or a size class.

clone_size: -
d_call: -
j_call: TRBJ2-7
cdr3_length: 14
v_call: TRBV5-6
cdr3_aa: CASSLGGRNYEQYF
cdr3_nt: TGTGCCAGCAGCTTGGGTGGGCGGAACTACGAGCAGTACTTC

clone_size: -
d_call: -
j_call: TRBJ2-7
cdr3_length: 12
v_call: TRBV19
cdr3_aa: CASSMVSHEQYF
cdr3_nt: TGTGCCAGTAGTATGGTTTCCCACGAGCAGTACTTC

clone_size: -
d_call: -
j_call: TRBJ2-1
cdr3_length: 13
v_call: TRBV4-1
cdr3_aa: CASSQVFNNEQFF
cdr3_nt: TGCGCCAGCAGCCAAGTCTTTAACAATGAGCAGTTCTTC

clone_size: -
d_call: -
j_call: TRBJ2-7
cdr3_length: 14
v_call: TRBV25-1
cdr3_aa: CASSEFRMDYEQYF
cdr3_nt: TGTGCCAGCAGTGAATTTAGGATGGACTACGAGCAGTACTTC

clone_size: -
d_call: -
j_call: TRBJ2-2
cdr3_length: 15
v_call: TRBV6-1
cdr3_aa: CASSEFRGIPGELFF
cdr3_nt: TGTGCCAGCAGTGAATTTAGGGGGATTCCCGGGGAGCTGTTTTTT

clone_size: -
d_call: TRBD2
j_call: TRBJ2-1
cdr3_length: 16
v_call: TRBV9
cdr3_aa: CASSVGYLAGVSEQFF
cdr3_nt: TGTGCCAGCAGCGTAGGTTACCTAGCGGGAGTATCAGAGCAGTTCTTC

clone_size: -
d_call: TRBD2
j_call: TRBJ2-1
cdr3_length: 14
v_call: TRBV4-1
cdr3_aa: CASSASGTYNEQFF
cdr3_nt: TGCGCCAGCAGCGCAAGCGGGACCTACAATGAGCAGTTCTTC

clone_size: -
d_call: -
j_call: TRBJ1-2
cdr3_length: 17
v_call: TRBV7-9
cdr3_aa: CASSLGFRSTDNYGYTF
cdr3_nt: TGTGCCAGCAGCTTAGGGTTCCGTTCGACAGACAACTATGGCTACACCTTC

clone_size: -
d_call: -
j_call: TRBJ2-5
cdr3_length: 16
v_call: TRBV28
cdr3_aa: CASSFLGGQPQETQYF
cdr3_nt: TGTGCCAGCAGTTTTCTCGGTGGCCAGCCCCAAGAGACCCAGTACTTC

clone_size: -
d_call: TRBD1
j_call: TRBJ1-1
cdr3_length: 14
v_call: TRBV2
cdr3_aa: CARNVQGKGAEAFF
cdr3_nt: TGTGCCAGGAACGTACAGGGGAAAGGCGCTGAAGCTTTCTTT

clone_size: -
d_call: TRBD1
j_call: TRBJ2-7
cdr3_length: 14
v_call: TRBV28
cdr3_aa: CASSTRDRGHEQYF
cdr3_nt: TGTGCCAGCAGCACCCGGGACAGGGGCCACGAGCAGTACTTC

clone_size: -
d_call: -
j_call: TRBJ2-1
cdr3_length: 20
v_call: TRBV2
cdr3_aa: CASSEMVQGTSGSSYNEQFF
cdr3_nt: TGTGCCAGCAGTGAAATGGTGCAGGGAACAAGCGGTAGCTCCTACAATGAGCAGTTCTTC

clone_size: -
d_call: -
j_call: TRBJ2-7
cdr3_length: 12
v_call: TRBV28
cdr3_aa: CASSVRFYEQYF
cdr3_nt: TGTGCCAGCAGTGTCAGGTTCTACGAGCAGTACTTC

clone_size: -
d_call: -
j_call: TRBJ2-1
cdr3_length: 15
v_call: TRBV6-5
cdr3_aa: CATTNLDVGENEQFF
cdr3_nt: TGTGCCACCACTAACCTCGACGTTGGGGAGAATGAGCAGTTCTTC

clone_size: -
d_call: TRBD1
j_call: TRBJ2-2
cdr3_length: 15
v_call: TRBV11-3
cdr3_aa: CACRSGQGGTGELFF
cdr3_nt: TGTGCCTGTCGTTCGGGACAGGGGGGTACCGGGGAGCTGTTTTTT

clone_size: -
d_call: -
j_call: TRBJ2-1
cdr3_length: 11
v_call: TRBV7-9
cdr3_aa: CASRGGGEQFF
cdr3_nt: TGTGCCAGCAGGGGGGGCGGCGAGCAGTTCTTC

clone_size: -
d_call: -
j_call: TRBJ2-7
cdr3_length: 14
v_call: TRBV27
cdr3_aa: CASSLGGKGYEQYF
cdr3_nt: TGTGCCAGCAGTTTAGGGGGGAAAGGGTACGAGCAGTACTTC

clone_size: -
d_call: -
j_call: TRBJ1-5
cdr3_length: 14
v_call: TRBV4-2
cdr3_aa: CASSQEFRDQPQHF
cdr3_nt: TGTGCCAGCAGCCAAGAATTCCGAGATCAGCCCCAGCATTTT

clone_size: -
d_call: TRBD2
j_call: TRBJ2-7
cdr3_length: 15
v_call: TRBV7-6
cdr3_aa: CASSLVAGTTDEQYF
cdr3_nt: TGTGCCAGCAGCTTAGTAGCCGGGACTACCGACGAGCAGTACTTC

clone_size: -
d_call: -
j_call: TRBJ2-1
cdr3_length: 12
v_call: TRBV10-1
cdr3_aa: CASSDGSDEQFF
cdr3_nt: TGCGCCAGCAGTGATGGGAGCGATGAGCAGTTCTTC

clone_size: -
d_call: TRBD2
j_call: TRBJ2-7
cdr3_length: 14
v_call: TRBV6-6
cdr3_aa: CASSRGTRSYEQYF
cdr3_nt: TGTGCCAGCAGTCGCGGGACTAGAAGCTACGAGCAGTACTTC

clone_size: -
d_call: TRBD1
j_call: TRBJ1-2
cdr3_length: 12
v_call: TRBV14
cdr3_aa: CASSHRGQDYTF
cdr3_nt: TGTGCCAGCAGCCATAGGGGGCAAGACTACACCTTC

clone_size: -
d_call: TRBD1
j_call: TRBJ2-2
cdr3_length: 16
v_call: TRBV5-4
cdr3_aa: CASSLVVTGVTGELFF
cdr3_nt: TGTGCCAGCAGCTTGGTAGTGACAGGGGTCACCGGGGAGCTGTTTTTT

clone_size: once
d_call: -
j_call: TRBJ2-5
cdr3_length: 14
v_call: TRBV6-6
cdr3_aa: CASNNYRGGETQYF
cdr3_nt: TGTGCCAGCAACAACTACAGGGGAGGAGAGACCCAGTACTTC

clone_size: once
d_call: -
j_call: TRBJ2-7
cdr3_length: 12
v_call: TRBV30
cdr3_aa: CAGGGDLLEQYF
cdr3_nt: TGTGCCGGAGGGGGGGACCTGTTGGAGCAGTACTTC

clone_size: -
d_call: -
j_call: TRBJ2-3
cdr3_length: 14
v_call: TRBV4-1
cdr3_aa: CASSHGLGPDTQYF
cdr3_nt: TGCGCCAGCAGCCATGGGCTTGGGCCAGATACGCAGTATTTT

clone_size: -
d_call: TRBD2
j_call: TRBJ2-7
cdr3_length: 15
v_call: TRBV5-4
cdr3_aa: CASSSRSGSIDEQYF
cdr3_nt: TGTGCCAGCAGCTCCCGTAGCGGGAGTATTGACGAGCAGTACTTC

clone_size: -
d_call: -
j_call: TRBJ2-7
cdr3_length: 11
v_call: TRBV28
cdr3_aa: CASSQSPEQYF
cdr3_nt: TGTGCCAGCAGTCAATCACCCGAGCAGTACTTC

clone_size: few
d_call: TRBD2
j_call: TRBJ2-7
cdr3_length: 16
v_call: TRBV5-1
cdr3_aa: CASSLSLTSGTYEQYF
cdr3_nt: TGCGCCAGCAGCTTGAGTTTGACTAGCGGAACCTACGAGCAGTACTTC

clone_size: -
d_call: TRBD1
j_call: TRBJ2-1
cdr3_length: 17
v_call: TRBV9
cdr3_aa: CASSAMGGTGVVNEQFF
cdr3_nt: TGTGCCAGCAGCGCTATGGGTGGGACAGGGGTAGTCAATGAGCAGTTCTTC

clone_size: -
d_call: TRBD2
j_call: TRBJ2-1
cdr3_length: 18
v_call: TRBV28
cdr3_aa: CASTKTGPGLAGHNEQFF
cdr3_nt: TGTGCCAGCACCAAGACAGGGCCGGGACTAGCGGGCCACAATGAGCAGTTCTTC

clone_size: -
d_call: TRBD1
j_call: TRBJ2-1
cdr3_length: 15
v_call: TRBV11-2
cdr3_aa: CASSLVQGVGVEQFF
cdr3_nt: TGTGCCAGCAGCTTGGTACAGGGGGTCGGGGTTGAGCAGTTCTTC

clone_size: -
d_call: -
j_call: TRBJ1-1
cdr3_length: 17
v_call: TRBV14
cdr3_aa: CASSPRSQGTPNTEAFF
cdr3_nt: TGTGCCAGCAGCCCTCGCAGTCAGGGGACCCCGAACACTGAAGCTTTCTTT

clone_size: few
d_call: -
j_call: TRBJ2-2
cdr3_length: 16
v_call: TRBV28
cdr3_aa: CASSLVREHPTGELFF
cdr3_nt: TGTGCCAGCAGTCTCGTTAGGGAGCACCCCACCGGGGAGCTGTTTTTT

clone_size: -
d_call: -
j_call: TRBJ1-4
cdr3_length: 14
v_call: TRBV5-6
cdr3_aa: CASSLKGYEEKLFF
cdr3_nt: TGTGCCAGCAGCTTGAAAGGGTATGAAGAAAAACTGTTTTTT